This T cell receptor (beta chain) was identified during a study of blood T cell repertoires in COVID-19 (dated by TCRdb to 2019 to 2021). Concerning the study at large: Samples from collaborators originated in the United States, Italy and Spain and spanned both the acute and convalescent phases of COVID-19. Subjects who had been exposed to COVID-19, were actively infected with it, or had recovered from it provided the deeply sampled blood TCRbeta repertoires that made up the dataset. The repertoires were released in a freely available public database intended as a resource for research on the immune response to SARS-CoV-2. The material from the prospective study consisted of cDNA or gDNA derived from T cells, B-cell-depleted T cells, or PBMCs. A de-identified subject ID, COVID-19 status, age in years and sex were almost always included in the sample metadata. Where available, HLA class I and class II types were taken from metadata supplied by the sample provider and were not determined by assay-based typing. The samples were drawn from two sources: the first 160 participants of the ongoing ImmuneRACE study, and some 1,300 subjects contributed by 6 global collaborators.

On the study overall, not on this receptor specifically: The amount of clinical and demographic metadata varied by source and participant and was provided uncurated.

As concerns this clone: The antigen it recognizes is unknown. Nothing much larger sits one base from this clone, and base qualities are not available.

Whole blood was collected in K2EDTA tubes by collaborating institutions according to the institutions' own protocols. For TCRbeta analysis, collaborators shipped samples in one of three forms: frozen whole blood, isolated PBMCs, or DNA extracted from either of those sample types. TCRbeta CDR3 regions were amplified from genomic DNA by means of the immunoSEQ Assay, a bias-controlled multiplex PCR. Turning to the authors' computational methods: Nucleated cell counts per sample were estimated from amplification of reference gene primers within the assay. Sequence reads were collapsed and filtered to measure the absolute abundance of every unique TCRbeta CDR3 rearrangement. For each sample, productive Simpson clonality was calculated by taking the square root of Simpson's diversity index across productive rearrangements. TCRdb took over this immuneACCESS table, retaining in-frame rearrangements with V and J assigned. Such tables are incomplete; in checked studies, under half of the missing clones stem from an unresolved V gene, and the remainder is unexplained. The V and J calls and clone size were taken over from that table, and D and trimming were inferred from the DNA. The sample data list fewer than 200,000 clones, and about 74% of these were observed just once. Around 2.9% of the sample is taken by the ten largest.

V was cut back by 0 bases and J by 3 bases, leaving a gap of 8 bases between them. Based on the germline V gene, the CDR1 and CDR2 sequences are MNHNS and SASEGT. Taken from cysteine to phenylalanine, the CDR3 has 14 residues. Only CDR3 DNA is held: 42 bases, read in frame from base 1. The V gene is TRBV6-1 and the J gene is TRBJ2-5, with no D gene named confidently. The TCR sequence derives from a woman aged 80 or over with acute or convalescent COVID-19. Sequenced: peripheral blood. The CDR3 corresponds to CASSEASVEETQYF. At the DNA level, the sequence is TGTGCCAGCAGTGAAGCGTCGGTAGAAGAGACCCAGTACTTC.